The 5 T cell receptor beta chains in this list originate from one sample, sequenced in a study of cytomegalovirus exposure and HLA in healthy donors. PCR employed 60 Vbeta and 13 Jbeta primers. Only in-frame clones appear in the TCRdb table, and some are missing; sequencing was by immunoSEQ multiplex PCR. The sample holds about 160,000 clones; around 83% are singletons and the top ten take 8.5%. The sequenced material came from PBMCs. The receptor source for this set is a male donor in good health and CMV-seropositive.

CDR3 bases: TGTGCCAGCAGCGAGAGCGGACGGCCCTCCTATGGCTACACCTTC. Its protein is CASSESGRPSYGYTF. V and J are TRBV14 and TRBJ1-2, with D unclear. Germline CDR1 SGHDN, CDR2 FVKESK. CDR3 length equals 15 residues. Deletions cut 5 bases from V and 4 bases from J, with 17 bases between.

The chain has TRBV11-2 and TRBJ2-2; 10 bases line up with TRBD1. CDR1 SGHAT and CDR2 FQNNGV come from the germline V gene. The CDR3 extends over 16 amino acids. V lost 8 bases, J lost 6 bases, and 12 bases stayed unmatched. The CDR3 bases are TGTGCCAGCGGACCCTACTCCGGGACAGGGGCCGGGGAGCTGTTTTTT. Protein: CASGPYSGTGAGELFF.

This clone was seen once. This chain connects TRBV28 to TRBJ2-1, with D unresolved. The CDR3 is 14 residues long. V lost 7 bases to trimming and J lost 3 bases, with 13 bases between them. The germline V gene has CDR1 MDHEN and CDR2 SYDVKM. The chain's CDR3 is CASTPTVRYNEQFF. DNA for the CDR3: TGTGCCAGCACACCAACGGTACGCTACAATGAGCAGTTCTTC.

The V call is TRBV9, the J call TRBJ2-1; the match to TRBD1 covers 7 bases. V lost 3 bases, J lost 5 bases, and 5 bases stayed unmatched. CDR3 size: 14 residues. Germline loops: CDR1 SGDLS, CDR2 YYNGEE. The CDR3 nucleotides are TGTGCCAGCAGCGCCGGACAGGTGGACAATGAGCAGTTCTTC. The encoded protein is CASSAGQVDNEQFF.

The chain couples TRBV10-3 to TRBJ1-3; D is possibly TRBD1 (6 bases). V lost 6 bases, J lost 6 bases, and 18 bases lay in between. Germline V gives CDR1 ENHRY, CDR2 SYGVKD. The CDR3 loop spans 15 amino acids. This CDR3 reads CAISLSTGNANTIYF. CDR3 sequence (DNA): TGTGCCATCAGCCTAAGTACAGGGAATGCAAACACCATATATTTT.